Each of the 10 T cell receptor beta chains below was sequenced from the same sample in a study of tumor and adjacent non-tumor tissue in lung cancer. RNA was extracted from bulk tissue without any cell sorting. This non-tumor lung sample came from over 3 cm beyond the tumor edge. Three rounds of nested PCR, following a modified ARM-PCR protocol, produced the TCRbeta library. One entry per CDR3 protein, called by TCRdb with MiXCR from the multiplex PCR reads. Altogether some 66,000 distinct CDR3 sequences are present, roughly 60% being singletons, with the ten largest covering 25% to 35%. The sequencing input was distant non-tumor lung tissue. These receptor sequences come from a man between 65 and 79 years old with non-small cell lung cancer.

The rearrangement links TRBV11-2 to TRBJ1-6; 7 nucleotides agree with TRBD1. The CDR3 loop spans 17 amino acids. CDR1 and CDR2 from the germline V gene are SGHAT and FQNNGV. Germline trimming cut 0 bases from V and 15 bases from J; bases unmatched to any gene: 17. The CDR3 nucleotides read TGTGCCAGCAGCTTAGACTTACAGGGGACCCTAGGTCCACTCCTCCACTTT. Translation: CASSLDLQGTLGPLLHF.

This clonotype has ten or more counts. The rearrangement uses TRBV6-6 and TRBJ1-5; D ambiguous. Per the germline V gene, CDR1 is MNHNY and CDR2 is SVGAGI (reference sequence). The ends were cut back, 6 bases at V and 2 bases at J, with 11 bases in the middle. CDR3 length equals 14 residues. The CDR3 coding sequence is TGTGCCAGCAGCGGAGGTTTTGGCAATCAGCCCCAGCATTTT. Protein: CASSGGFGNQPQHF.

As regards this clonotype: A read error may be the cause here, since a much bigger clone is one base away. The chain carries TRBV6-6 and TRBJ1-3; 8 bases line up with TRBD1. This CDR3 is built from 14 residues. Germline trimming cut 8 bases from V and 4 bases from J; bases unmatched to any gene: 7. Per the germline V gene, CDR1 is MNHNY and CDR2 is SVGAGI (reference sequence). CDR3 in DNA: TGTGCCAGCGGCCAGGACAGGGCCGGAAACACCATATATTTT. It translates to CASGQDRAGNTIYF.

This clonotype was seen repeatedly, ten times or more. J is TRBJ2-1 and V is TRBV6-2 or TRBV6-3; D perhaps matches TRBD2 (6 bases). This CDR3 has 12 amino acids. The V gene lost 2 bases and the J gene lost 12 bases, with 11 bases spanning the gap. Germline values: CDR1 MNHEY, CDR2 SVGEGT. The CDR3 loop reads CASSYDRGGQFF. CDR3 bases: TGTGCCAGCAGTTACGATCGGGGAGGGCAGTTCTTC.

This clonotype occurred a few times. At one of its ends the junction is not consistent with the germline gene, which may arise from a read error. CDR3 residues: CASTGGSGDGELVF. The CDR3 coding sequence is TGTGCCAGCACCGGGGGTTCTGGTGACGGGGAGCTGGTTTTT. The chain combines TRBV11-3 with TRBJ2-2, with a tentative D call TRBD2 (6 bases). Germline assignment: CDR1 SGHNT and CDR2 YENEEA. This CDR3 has 14 residues.

The chain employs TRBV20-1 and TRBJ2-2; D perhaps matches TRBD1 (5 bases). In germline, CDR1 is DFQATT, CDR2 SNEGSKA (reference sequence). V gave up 3 bases and J gave up 2 bases, with 7 bases separating them. The CDR3 consists of 13 residues. Written as DNA, the CDR3 is TGCAGTGCTAGGGACATAAACACCGGGGAGCTGTTTTTT. Its translation is CSARDINTGELFF.

The sample holds a few counts of this clonotype. This rearrangement joins TRBV30 to TRBJ2-2; 10 bases line up with TRBD1. The CDR3 contains 19 residues. J was trimmed by 4 bases and V by 1 base; bases with no gene match: 15. Germline V gene sequence: CDR1 GTSNPN, CDR2 SVGIG (reference sequence). CDR3 nucleotides: TGTGCCTGGAGTGGACGAAGGGGGGACAGGGGTACGAGCACCGGGGAGCTGTTTTTT. It is translated as CAWSGRRGDRGTSTGELFF.

The chain carries TRBV28 and TRBJ2-7; D remains ambiguous. Trimming cost V 6 bases and J 0 bases, with 15 bases left between them. CDR1 MDHEN and CDR2 SYDVKM come from the germline V gene. The CDR3 is 15 residues long. CDR3 coding DNA: TGTGCCAGCAGATTCTGGACGGCTAGCTCCTACGAGCAGTACTTC. Translation gives CASRFWTASSYEQYF.

The chain is built from TRBV11-2 and TRBJ1-1; tentatively, D is TRBD1 (5 bases). The CDR3 has 15 residues. Germline V gives CDR1 SGHAT, CDR2 FQNNGV. Deletions cut 0 bases from V and 5 bases from J, with 13 bases between. This CDR3 reads CASSLELGGSTEAFF. The CDR3, as DNA: TGTGCCAGCAGCTTAGAATTGGGGGGTTCTACTGAAGCTTTCTTT.

This clonotype was recorded a few times. J is TRBJ2-5 and V is TRBV7-9; 11 bases map to TRBD2. Germline CDR1 reads SEHNR; CDR2 reads FQNEAQ (reference sequence). The CDR3 runs to 17 residues. V lost 1 base to trimming and J lost 2 bases; unmatched junction nucleotides: 6. In DNA, the CDR3 is TGTGCCAGCAGCTTAGGTGTGACTAGCGGGGTTCAAGAGACCCAGTACTTC. Its translation: CASSLGVTSGVQETQYF.